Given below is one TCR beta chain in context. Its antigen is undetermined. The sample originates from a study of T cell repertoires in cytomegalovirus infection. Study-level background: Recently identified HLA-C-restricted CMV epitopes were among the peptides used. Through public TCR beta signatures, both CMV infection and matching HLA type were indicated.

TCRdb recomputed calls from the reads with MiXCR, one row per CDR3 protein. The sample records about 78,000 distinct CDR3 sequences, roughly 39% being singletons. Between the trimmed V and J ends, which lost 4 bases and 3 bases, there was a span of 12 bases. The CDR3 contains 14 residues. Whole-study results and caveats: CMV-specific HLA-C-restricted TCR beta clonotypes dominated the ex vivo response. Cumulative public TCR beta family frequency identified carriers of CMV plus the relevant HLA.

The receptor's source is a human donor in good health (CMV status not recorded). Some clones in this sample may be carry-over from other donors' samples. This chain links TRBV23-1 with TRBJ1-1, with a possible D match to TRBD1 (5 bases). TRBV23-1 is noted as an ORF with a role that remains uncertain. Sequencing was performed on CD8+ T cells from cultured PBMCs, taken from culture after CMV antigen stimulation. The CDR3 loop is CASSREGRDTEAFF. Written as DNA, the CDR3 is TGCGCCAGCAGTCGGGAGGGGAGAGACACTGAAGCTTTCTTT.